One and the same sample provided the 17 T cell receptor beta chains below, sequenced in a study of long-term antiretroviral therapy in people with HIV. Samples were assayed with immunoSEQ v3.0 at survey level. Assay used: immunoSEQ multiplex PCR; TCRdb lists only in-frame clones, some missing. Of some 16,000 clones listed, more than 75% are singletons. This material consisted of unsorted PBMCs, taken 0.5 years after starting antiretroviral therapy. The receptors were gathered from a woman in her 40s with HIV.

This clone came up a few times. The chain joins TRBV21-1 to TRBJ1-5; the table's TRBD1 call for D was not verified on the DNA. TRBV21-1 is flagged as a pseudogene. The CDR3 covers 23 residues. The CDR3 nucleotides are TGTGCCAGCAGCAAAAGGGACTTTTCGGCGGAGGGGACAGGGGGTCTCGTGTGCGGACCCCAGCATTTT. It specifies CASSKRDFSAEGTGGLVCGPQHF.

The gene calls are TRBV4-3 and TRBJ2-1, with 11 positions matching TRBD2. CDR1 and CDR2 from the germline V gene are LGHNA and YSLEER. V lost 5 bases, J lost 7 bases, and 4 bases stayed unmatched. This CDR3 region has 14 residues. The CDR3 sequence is CASSFRTSGNEQFF. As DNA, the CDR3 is TGCGCCAGCAGCTTCCGGACTAGCGGGAATGAGCAGTTCTTC.

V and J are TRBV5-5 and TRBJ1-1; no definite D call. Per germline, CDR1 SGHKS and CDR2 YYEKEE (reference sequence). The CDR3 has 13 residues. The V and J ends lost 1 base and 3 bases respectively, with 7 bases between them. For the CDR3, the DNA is TGTGCCAGCAGCTTGTGGAGATACACTGAAGCTTTCTTT. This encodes CASSLWRYTEAFF.

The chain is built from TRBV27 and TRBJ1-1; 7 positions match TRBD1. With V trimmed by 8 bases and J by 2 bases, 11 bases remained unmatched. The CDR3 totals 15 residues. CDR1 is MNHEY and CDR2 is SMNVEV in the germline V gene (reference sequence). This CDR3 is CASGLNRGYNTEAFF. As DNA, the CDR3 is TGTGCCAGCGGCCTGAACAGGGGTTATAACACTGAAGCTTTCTTT.

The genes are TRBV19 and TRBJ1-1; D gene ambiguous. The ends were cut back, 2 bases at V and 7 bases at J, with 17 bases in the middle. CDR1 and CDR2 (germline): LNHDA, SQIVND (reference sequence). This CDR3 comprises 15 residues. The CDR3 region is CASSIFGGGFGEAFF. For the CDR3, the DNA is TGTGCCAGTAGTATATTCGGAGGTGGGTTTGGTGAAGCTTTCTTT.

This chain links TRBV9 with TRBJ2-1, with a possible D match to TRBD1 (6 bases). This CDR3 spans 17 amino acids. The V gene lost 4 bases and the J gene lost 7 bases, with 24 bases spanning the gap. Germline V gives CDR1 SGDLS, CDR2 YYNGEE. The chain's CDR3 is CASSSQPYRVDGNEQFF. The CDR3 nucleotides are TGTGCCAGCAGCTCGCAACCCTACAGGGTAGATGGGAATGAGCAGTTCTTC.

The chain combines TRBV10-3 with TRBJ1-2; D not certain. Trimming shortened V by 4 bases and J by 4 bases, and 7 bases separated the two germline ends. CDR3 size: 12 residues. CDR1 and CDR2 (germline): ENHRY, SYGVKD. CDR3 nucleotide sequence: TGTGCCATCAGTGGATACAGCTATGGCTACACCTTC. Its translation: CAISGYSYGYTF.

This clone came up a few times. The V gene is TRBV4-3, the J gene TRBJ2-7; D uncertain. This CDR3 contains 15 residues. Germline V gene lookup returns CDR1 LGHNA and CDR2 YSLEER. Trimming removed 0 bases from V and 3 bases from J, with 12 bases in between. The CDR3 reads CASSQDISVYYEQYF. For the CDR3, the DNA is TGCGCCAGCAGCCAAGATATCAGTGTGTACTACGAGCAGTACTTC.

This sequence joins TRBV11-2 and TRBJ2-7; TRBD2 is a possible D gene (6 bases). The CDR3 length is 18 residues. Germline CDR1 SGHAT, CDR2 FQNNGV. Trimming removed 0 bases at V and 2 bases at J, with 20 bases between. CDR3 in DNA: TGTGCCAGCAGCTTAGAGGGGGGAGCCGTAGTAAGGGCCTACGAGCAGTACTTC. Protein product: CASSLEGGAVVRAYEQYF. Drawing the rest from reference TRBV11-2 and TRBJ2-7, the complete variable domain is EAGVAQSPRYKIIEKRQSVAFWCNPISGHATLYWYQQILGQGPKLLIQFQNNGVVDDSQLPKDRFSAERLKGVDSTLKIQPAKLEDSAVYLCASSLEGGAVVRAYEQYFGPGTRLTVT.

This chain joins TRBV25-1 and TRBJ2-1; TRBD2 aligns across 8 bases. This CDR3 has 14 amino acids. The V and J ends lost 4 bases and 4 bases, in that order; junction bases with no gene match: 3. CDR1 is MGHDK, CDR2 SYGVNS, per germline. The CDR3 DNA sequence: TGTGCCAGCAGTGTAGCGGGGCTGTACAATGAGCAGTTCTTC. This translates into CASSVAGLYNEQFF.

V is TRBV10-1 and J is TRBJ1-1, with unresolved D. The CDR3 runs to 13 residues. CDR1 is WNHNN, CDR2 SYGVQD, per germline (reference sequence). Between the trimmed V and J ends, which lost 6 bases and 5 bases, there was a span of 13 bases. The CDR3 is CASSPPTGTEAFF. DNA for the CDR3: TGCGCCAGCAGCCCCCCGACCGGGACTGAAGCTTTCTTT.

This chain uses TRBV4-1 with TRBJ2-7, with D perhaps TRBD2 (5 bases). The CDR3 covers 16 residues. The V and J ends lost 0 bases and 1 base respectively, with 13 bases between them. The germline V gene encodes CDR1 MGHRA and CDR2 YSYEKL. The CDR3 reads CASSQDTGKVSYEQYF. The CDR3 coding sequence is TGCGCCAGCAGCCAAGATACCGGGAAAGTGTCCTACGAGCAGTACTTC.

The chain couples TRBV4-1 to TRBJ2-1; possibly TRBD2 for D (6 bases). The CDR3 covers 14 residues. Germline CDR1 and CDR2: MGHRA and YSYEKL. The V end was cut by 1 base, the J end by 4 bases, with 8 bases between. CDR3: CASSQGREYNEQFF. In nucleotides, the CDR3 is TGCGCCAGCAGCCAAGGGCGGGAATACAATGAGCAGTTCTTC.

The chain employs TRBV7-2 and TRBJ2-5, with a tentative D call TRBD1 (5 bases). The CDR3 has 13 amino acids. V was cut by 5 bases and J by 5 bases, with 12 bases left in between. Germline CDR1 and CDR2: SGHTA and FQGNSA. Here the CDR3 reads CASSPQGGETQYF. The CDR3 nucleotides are TGTGCCAGCAGCCCTCAGGGTGGGGAGACCCAGTACTTC.

As DNA, the CDR3 is TGCGCCAGCAGCCAAGATCGAGGGGGTTGGCATCTTGGGGCCAACGTCCTGACTTTC. Translated, it gives CASSQDRGGWHLGANVLTF. V is TRBV4-3 and J is TRBJ2-6; tentatively, D is TRBD1 (6 bases). Deletions cut 0 bases from V and 3 bases from J, with 18 bases between. Germline V gene data show CDR1 as LGHNA and CDR2 as YSLEER. The CDR3 is 19 amino acids.

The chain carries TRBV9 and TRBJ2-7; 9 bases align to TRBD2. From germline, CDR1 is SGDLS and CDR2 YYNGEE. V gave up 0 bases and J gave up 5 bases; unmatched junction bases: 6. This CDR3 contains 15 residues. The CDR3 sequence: CASSVGAGGPHEQYF. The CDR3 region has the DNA TGTGCCAGCAGCGTAGGGGCGGGAGGGCCCCACGAGCAGTACTTC.

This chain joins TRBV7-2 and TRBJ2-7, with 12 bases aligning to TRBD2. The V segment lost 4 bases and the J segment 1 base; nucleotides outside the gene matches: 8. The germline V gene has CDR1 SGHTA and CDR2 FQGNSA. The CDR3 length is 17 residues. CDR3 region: CASSSPPGTSGSYEQYF. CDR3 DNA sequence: TGTGCCAGCAGCTCCCCTCCCGGGACTAGCGGGTCCTACGAGCAGTACTTC.